Each of the 27 T cell receptor beta chains below was sequenced from the same sample in a study of T cell responses to AZD1222 COVID-19 vaccine. Some clones are missing from TCRdb's copy, which holds only in-frame ones; the method was immunoSEQ multiplex PCR. The table includes 90,000 to 120,000 clones, nearly 90% detected once. The sample here was peripheral blood, taken 28 days after the second AZD1222 dose. Receptors originate from an adult who received the AZD1222 COVID-19 vaccine.

The rearrangement uses TRBV18 and TRBJ2-3; TRBD1 aligns across 7 bases. The CDR3 loop spans 16 amino acids. Germline V gene lookup returns CDR1 KGHSH and CDR2 LQKENI. After removal of 5 bases from V and 0 bases from J, the junction contained 8 bases not matched to a gene. The CDR3 DNA follows: TGTGCCAGCTCATCTTCGACAGGGCTCAGCACAGATACGCAGTATTTT. Residues: CASSSSTGLSTDTQYF.

The chain links TRBV19 to TRBJ2-2; tentatively, D is TRBD1 (5 bases). In germline, CDR1 is LNHDA, CDR2 SQIVND (reference sequence). CDR3 length equals 15 residues. The germline V and J ends were trimmed by 1 base and 6 bases, with 12 bases remaining between them. DNA for the CDR3: TGTGCCAGTAGTATAGCAGGGTCCCAAGCCGGGGAGCTGTTTTTT. Its translation: CASSIAGSQAGELFF.

This chain joins TRBV6-5 and TRBJ1-4, with TRBD1 identical over 12 bases. CDR1 is MNHEY and CDR2 is SVGAGI in the germline V gene. Germline trimming cut 4 bases from V and 10 bases from J; bases unmatched to any gene: 7. The CDR3 totals 15 residues. CDR3 in amino acids: CASSSPGQGAGKLFF. CDR3 nucleotides: TGTGCCAGCAGTTCACCGGGACAGGGGGCAGGAAAACTGTTTTTT.

J is TRBJ2-2 and V is TRBV5-8; D gene uncertain. Trimming stripped 4 bases from V and 2 bases from J, with 6 bases between. CDR3 length: 13 residues. Germline V gene sequence: CDR1 SGHTS, CDR2 YDEGEE. CDR3: CASSDINTGELFF. CDR3 in DNA: TGTGCCAGCAGCGACATAAACACCGGGGAGCTGTTTTTT.

The rearrangement uses TRBV2 and TRBJ2-1; unclear D gene. CDR1 is SNHLY, CDR2 FYNNEI, per germline. This CDR3 comprises 12 residues. V dropped 6 bases and J dropped 8 bases, with 11 bases sitting between them. The CDR3 spells CASSVGEDEQFF. The CDR3 DNA reads as TGTGCCAGCAGCGTCGGTGAGGATGAGCAGTTCTTC.

This clone came up a few times. The chain combines TRBV5-1 with TRBJ1-2; D unresolved. Germline CDR1 reads SGHRS; CDR2 reads YFSETQ. The CDR3 covers 13 residues. Between the trimmed V and J ends, which lost 4 bases and 4 bases, there was a span of 11 bases. The CDR3 loop reads CASSLSTSYGYTF. CDR3 nucleotides: TGCGCCAGCAGCCTGAGCACATCCTATGGCTACACCTTC.

The chain combines TRBV5-4 with TRBJ2-3; 9 bases match TRBD2. J was trimmed by 1 base and V by 4 bases; bases with no gene match: 4. The CDR3 contains 15 residues. The germline V gene encodes CDR1 SGHNT and CDR2 YYREEE (reference sequence). The CDR3 coding sequence is TGTGCCAGCAGCCTATTAGCGGGGGGCACAGATACGCAGTATTTT. It is translated as CASSLLAGGTDTQYF.

The chain joins TRBV5-4 to TRBJ2-5, with 11 bases aligning to TRBD1. Germline trimming cut 0 bases from V and 5 bases from J; bases unmatched to any gene: 3. The CDR3 consists of 15 residues. The germline V gene encodes CDR1 SGHNT and CDR2 YYREEE (reference sequence). The CDR3 is CASSLGTGGWETQYF. Here the CDR3 DNA reads TGTGCCAGCAGCTTGGGGACAGGGGGCTGGGAGACCCAGTACTTC.

The rearrangement uses TRBV3-1 (or the pseudogene TRBV3-2) and TRBJ2-5; weak D call: TRBD1 (6 bases). The V gene lost 3 bases and the J gene lost 1 base, with 9 bases spanning the gap. Germline V gene sequence: CDR1 LGHDT, CDR2 YNNKEL (reference sequence). The CDR3 length is 14 residues. CDR3 bases: TGTGCCAGCAGCCACCCGACAGGCCAAGAGACCCAGTACTTC. Amino acid sequence: CASSHPTGQETQYF.

J is TRBJ1-2 and V is TRBV9; no clear D gene. This CDR3 comprises 15 residues. In germline, CDR1 is SGDLS, CDR2 YYNGEE. Deletions cut 4 bases from V and 7 bases from J, with 20 bases between. CDR3 region: CASSPLEGPTSGYTF. The CDR3 DNA reads TGTGCCAGCAGCCCCCTGGAGGGCCCCACTAGTGGCTACACCTTC. Complete variable domain (other parts from reference TRBV9 and TRBJ1-2): DSGVTQTPKHLITATGQRVTLRCSPRSGDLSVYWYQQSLDQGLQFLIQYYNGEERAKGNILERFSAQQFPDLHSELNLSSLELGDSALYFCASSPLEGPTSGYTFGSGTRLTVV.

The chain recombines TRBV5-4 with TRBJ1-2; TRBD1 aligns across 10 bases. Unmatched junction bases numbered 9, after V lost 5 bases and J lost 2 bases. This CDR3 comprises 16 residues. Germline values: CDR1 SGHNT, CDR2 YYREEE (reference sequence). The CDR3 is CASSSPDRGRNYGYTF. Written as DNA, the CDR3 is TGTGCCAGCAGTAGTCCCGACAGGGGGCGCAACTATGGCTACACCTTC.

The rearrangement links TRBV10-3 to TRBJ2-7; maybe TRBD1 (7 bases). Germline CDR1 reads ENHRY; CDR2 reads SYGVKD. The CDR3 consists of 14 residues. V shed 5 bases and J shed 2 bases, with 13 bases lying between them. CDR3 in DNA: TGTGCCATCAGTCAAGACAGGGAGGCCTACGAGCAGTACTTC. Amino acids: CAISQDREAYEQYF.

The J gene is TRBJ2-7, the V gene TRBV6-5; no firm D call. The CDR3 is made up of 16 amino acids. Germline assignment: CDR1 MNHEY and CDR2 SVGAGI. V was cut by 0 bases and J by 5 bases, with 17 bases left in between. CDR3 sequence reads: CASSYSLTRSTDEQYF. As DNA, the CDR3 is TGTGCCAGCAGTTACTCGCTTACCCGAAGCACCGACGAGCAGTACTTC.

Turning to this clone: One end of the junction is discordant with germline, which a read error may explain. J is TRBJ2-1 and V is TRBV11-2, with 13 bases that match TRBD2. Germline V gene sequence: CDR1 SGHAT, CDR2 FQNNGV. This CDR3 spans 13 amino acids. The CDR3 loop is CASSLTSGGVPVF. CDR3 sequence (DNA): TGTGCCAGCAGCTTAACTAGCGGGGGGGTTCCGGTCTTC.

V is TRBV19 and J is TRBJ2-3; a possible D gene is TRBD1 (5 bases). The CDR3 extends over 15 amino acids. V gave up 1 base and J gave up 5 bases, with 13 bases separating them. Germline CDR1 is LNHDA and CDR2 is SQIVND (reference sequence). The CDR3 loop is CASSIGGPGLDTQYF. In DNA, the CDR3 is TGTGCCAGTAGTATAGGGGGCCCCGGTTTAGATACGCAGTATTTT.

The rearrangement uses TRBV11-2 and TRBJ2-1, with a tentative D call TRBD2 (6 bases). Germline lookup yields CDR1 SGHAT and CDR2 FQNNGV. V was cut by 6 bases and J by 0 bases, with 15 bases left in between. This CDR3 contains 16 residues. The CDR3 sequence: CASSSRRVGSYNEQFF. CDR3 bases: TGTGCCAGCAGTTCGCGGAGGGTGGGCTCCTACAATGAGCAGTTCTTC.

The V and J genes are TRBV27 and TRBJ1-6; D gene unclear. This CDR3 contains 16 residues. Per the germline V gene, CDR1 is MNHEY and CDR2 is SMNVEV (reference sequence). Trimming cost V 2 bases and J 9 bases, with 17 bases left between them. Here the CDR3 DNA reads TGTGCCAGCAGTTTAACGCACCCCGGGTCGAGTTCACCCCTCCACTTT. Protein: CASSLTHPGSSSPLHF.

In its sample, this clone was seen once. The chain uses TRBV7-2 and TRBJ1-2; D gene uncertain. The CDR3 sequence is 16 residues long. The V gene's germline CDR1 is SGHTA and CDR2 FQGNSA. The V end was cut by 1 base, the J end by 8 bases, with 20 bases between. The CDR3, as DNA: TGTGCCAGCAGCTTAGGCTTGGAGGGCGAAGGGCGAGGCTACACCTTC. This sequence encodes CASSLGLEGEGRGYTF.

The chain joins TRBV7-4 to TRBJ1-4; no clear D. Germline V gene data show CDR1 as SGHVT and CDR2 as SQSDAQ. This CDR3 is built from 10 residues. With 6 bases removed from V and 8 bases from J, the gap between germline ends came to 4 bases. In nucleotides, the CDR3 is TGTGCCAGCAGTACCGAAAAACTGTTTTTT. Its protein is CASSTEKLFF.

This chain connects TRBV9 to TRBJ2-2; D not certain. The CDR3 runs 14 residues. V was cut by 3 bases and J by 4 bases, with 10 bases left in between. Per the germline V gene, CDR1 is SGDLS and CDR2 is YYNGEE. CDR3 in amino acids: CASSADLLTGELFF. The DNA of the CDR3 is TGTGCCAGCAGCGCCGATTTACTCACCGGGGAGCTGTTTTTT. Together with reference TRBV9 and TRBJ2-2, the CDR3 gives the full variable domain: DSGVTQTPKHLITATGQRVTLRCSPRSGDLSVYWYQQSLDQGLQFLIQYYNGEERAKGNILERFSAQQFPDLHSELNLSSLELGDSALYFCASSADLLTGELFFGEGSRLTVL.

V is TRBV19 and J is TRBJ2-7; tentative D call: TRBD1 (5 bases). There are 13 residues in the CDR3. Germline assignment: CDR1 LNHDA and CDR2 SQIVND (reference sequence). V was pared by 5 bases and J by 3 bases, with 11 bases between. DNA of the CDR3: TGTGCCAGTAGTCGTGGGGCACACTACGAGCAGTACTTC. Protein sequence: CASSRGAHYEQYF.

This chain uses TRBV2 with TRBJ2-7, with unresolved D. The ends were cut back, 6 bases at V and 3 bases at J, with 6 bases in the middle. This CDR3 is 11 amino acids long. Germline V gene sequence: CDR1 SNHLY, CDR2 FYNNEI. The CDR3 nucleotides read TGTGCCAGCAGAGGGTACTACGAGCAGTACTTC. It encodes CASRGYYEQYF.

The chain has TRBV30 and TRBJ2-3, with 10 bases fitting TRBD2. CDR3 length: 13 amino acids. The germline CDR1 and CDR2 sequences are GTSNPN and SVGIG (reference sequence). The CDR3 spells CAWGTSVTDTQYF. The CDR3 region has the DNA TGTGCGTGGGGGACTAGCGTCACAGATACGCAGTATTTT.

The V call is TRBV11-2, the J call TRBJ1-2, with D possibly being TRBD1 (6 bases). Trimming cost V 2 bases and J 8 bases, with 15 bases left between them. The CDR3 totals 14 residues. Germline V gene lookup returns CDR1 SGHAT and CDR2 FQNNGV. DNA for the CDR3: TGTGCCAGCAGCTTACCCGACAGGCTCGGGGGCTACACCTTC. It translates to CASSLPDRLGGYTF.

V and J are TRBV6-5 and TRBJ1-2, with D perhaps TRBD1 (6 bases). V was trimmed by 0 bases and J by 4 bases, leaving 9 bases between them. CDR3 length: 14 residues. The germline V gene encodes CDR1 MNHEY and CDR2 SVGAGI. The CDR3, as DNA: TGTGCCAGCAGTTACTCGGGGGGCCGCTATGGCTACACCTTC. Translated: CASSYSGGRYGYTF.

The CDR3 nucleotides read TGTGCCTGGAGTGTCCTTAGCAATCAGCCCCAGCATTTT. Translation: CAWSVLSNQPQHF. This chain connects TRBV30 to TRBJ1-5, with D unclear. The CDR3 covers 13 residues. The germline V gene has CDR1 GTSNPN and CDR2 SVGIG (reference sequence). V was shortened by 0 bases and J by 0 bases, with 3 bases between the two germline ends.

V is TRBV27 and J is TRBJ1-6, with 9 bases identical to TRBD1. Per germline, CDR1 MNHEY and CDR2 SMNVEV (reference sequence). CDR3 length equals 18 residues. V gave up 5 bases and J gave up 2 bases; unmatched junction bases: 10. In DNA form, the CDR3 reads TGTGCCAGCAGTATTGGACAGGGGAATAGAGCCTATAATTCACCCCTCCACTTT. It codes for CASSIGQGNRAYNSPLHF.